This T cell receptor (beta chain) was obtained from a study of human T cells and chemical hapten exposure. The time point: healthy volunteer bleed at 2 weeks. Unfractionated whole blood yielded the extracted total RNA. TCRdb reprocessed the RACE reads via MiXCR and lists one record per CDR3 protein. In the table there are roughly 130,000 distinct CDR3 sequences, around 8.2% of which are singletons. This clonotype was seen many times. In germline, CDR1 is SQVTM, CDR2 ANQGSEA. V lost 4 bases and J 1 base, leaving 10 bases between the germline ends. The CDR3 spans 13 residues. This clonotype was obtained from a male donor in good health. Some clones in this sample may be carry-over from other donors' samples. The specimen sequenced was whole blood. This chain uses TRBV29-1 with TRBJ1-1, with D hard to call. CDR3 protein: CSVVELPNTEAFF. The CDR3 nucleotides are TGCAGCGTTGTTGAGTTGCCGAACACTGAAGCTTTCTTT. The full variable domain, its missing parts supplied by reference TRBV29-1 and TRBJ1-1, is SAVISQKPSRDICQRGTSLTIQCQVDSQVTMMFWYRQQPGQSLTLIATANQGSEATYESGFVIDKFPISRPNLTFSTLTVSNMSPEDSSIYLCSVVELPNTEAFFGQGTRLTVV.